The 23 T cell receptor beta chains in this list originate from one sample, sequenced in a study of beta chain features in type 1 diabetes. Expressed TCRB transcripts were sequenced, since all the RNA that had been isolated was reverse transcribed. Method: immunoSEQ multiplex PCR; TCRdb's copy keeps in-frame clones and lacks some. This table holds 430,000 or so clones, approximately 10% found once. Sample: naive CD4+ T cells from blood. All receptors derive from a woman between 18 and 29 years old in good health.

This clone was observed a few times. The V call is TRBV6-5, the J call TRBJ1-3; D is unresolved. Trimming took off 2 bases at V and 2 bases at J, with 1 base between the two ends. Germline CDR1 is MNHEY and CDR2 is SVGAGI. The CDR3 runs 12 residues. This chain's CDR3 is CASSYTGNTIYF. CDR3 DNA sequence: TGTGCCAGCAGTTACACTGGAAACACCATATATTTT.

This clone was observed a few times. The chain carries TRBV4-3 and TRBJ1-6; D ambiguous. Trimming shortened V by 0 bases and J by 9 bases, and 15 bases separated the two germline ends. The CDR3 sequence is 16 residues long. Germline loops: CDR1 LGHNA, CDR2 YSLEER. The CDR3: CASSQDLGARGSPLHF. CDR3 coding DNA: TGCGCCAGCAGCCAAGATCTAGGCGCGCGCGGTTCACCCCTCCACTTT.

This clone has only a few counts. The chain recombines TRBV4-2 with TRBJ2-1, with D tentatively TRBD2 (6 bases). There are 16 residues in the CDR3. V was shortened by 2 bases and J by 5 bases, with 16 bases between the two germline ends. Germline lookup yields CDR1 LGHNA and CDR2 YNFKEQ. The CDR3 region has the DNA TGTGCCAGCAGCCAACCGCTAGCGCTGGTGGACAATGAGCAGTTCTTC. Translation gives CASSQPLALVDNEQFF.

The chain carries TRBV20-1 and TRBJ1-4; no reliable D call. Germline lookup yields CDR1 DFQATT and CDR2 SNEGSKA (reference sequence). Trimming shortened V by 6 bases and J by 8 bases, and 10 bases separated the two germline ends. This CDR3 has 11 residues. The CDR3 nucleotides are TGCAGTGCGTGTGTCGGGGAAAAACTGTTTTTT. As protein: CSACVGEKLFF.

This clone was seen ten or more times. The J gene is TRBJ2-1, the V gene TRBV13; D is ambiguous. CDR1 is PRHDT and CDR2 is FYEKMQ in the germline V gene (reference sequence). V lost 8 bases to trimming and J lost 8 bases, with 7 bases between them. There are 10 residues in the CDR3. The CDR3 loop is CASGGYEQFF. CDR3 bases: TGTGCCAGCGGCGGTTATGAGCAGTTCTTC.

In this sample, this clone turned up a few times. This specimen includes other DNA sequences encoding the same CDR3. The chain couples TRBV2 to TRBJ2-5; D uncertain. The CDR3 loop spans 11 amino acids. V was trimmed by 4 bases and J by 4 bases, leaving 4 bases between them. CDR1 and CDR2 (germline): SNHLY, FYNNEI. CDR3 in DNA: TGTGCCAGCAGTGTTGGAGAGACCCAGTACTTC. It specifies CASSVGETQYF.

This CDR3 is CSAPAGYQETQYF. The CDR3 nucleotides read TGCAGCGCCCCAGCGGGGTATCAAGAGACCCAGTACTTC. This rearrangement joins TRBV29-1 to TRBJ2-5; 7 positions agree with TRBD2. Losses at the gene ends were 7 bases for V and 2 bases for J; bases not matched to a gene: 7. The CDR3 totals 13 residues. Germline assignment: CDR1 SQVTM and CDR2 ANQGSEA.

The CDR3 DNA reads as TGTGCCAGCAGCCTAATGTCAGAAACCGGGGAGCTGTTTTTT. This encodes CASSLMSETGELFF. The chain combines TRBV7-2 with TRBJ2-2; D not resolved. V was cut by 5 bases and J by 5 bases, with 12 bases left in between. This CDR3 is 14 amino acids long. Germline CDR1 and CDR2: SGHTA and FQGNSA.

This chain joins TRBV9 and TRBJ2-2; the match to TRBD2 covers 15 bases. Germline V gene sequence: CDR1 SGDLS, CDR2 YYNGEE. This CDR3 contains 19 residues. V was clipped by 3 bases and J by 0 bases; unmatched bases: 6. CDR3 bases: TGTGCCAGCAGCGGACAGGGACTAGCGGGAGGAGCGAACACCGGGGAGCTGTTTTTT. Residues: CASSGQGLAGGANTGELFF.

Comments on this clone: In the same sample, other DNA sequences code for this CDR3. The CDR3, as DNA: TGTGCCAGCAGCTTAGCCATCCGGGAGACCCAGTACTTC. This gives the protein CASSLAIRETQYF. The V and J genes are TRBV7-2 and TRBJ2-5; D is uncertain. Germline CDR1 is SGHTA and CDR2 is FQGNSA. V lost 0 bases, J lost 5 bases, and 7 bases lay in between. The length of the CDR3 is 13 residues.

The chain links TRBV28 to TRBJ2-1, with 9 nucleotides matching TRBD1. Germline V gene data show CDR1 as MDHEN and CDR2 as SYDVKM. The V segment lost 5 bases and the J segment 0 bases; nucleotides outside the gene matches: 17. The length of the CDR3 is 20 residues. The chain's CDR3 is CASSKVWDRALRSSYNEQFF. The CDR3 DNA reads as TGTGCCAGCAGTAAGGTCTGGGACAGGGCTCTTCGGAGCTCCTACAATGAGCAGTTCTTC.

About this clone: This sample includes further DNA sequences coding for the same CDR3. J is TRBJ1-2 and V is TRBV9, with 10 bases lining up with TRBD1. This CDR3 spans 12 amino acids. From germline, CDR1 is SGDLS and CDR2 YYNGEE. V lost 7 bases to trimming and J lost 4 bases; unmatched junction nucleotides: 1. CDR3 nucleotides: TGTGCCAGCCGGGACAGGGGCTATGGCTACACCTTC. It encodes CASRDRGYGYTF.

This clone occurred a few times. V usage is TRBV5-1 and J usage is TRBJ2-1; 12 bases line up with TRBD2. The germline CDR1 and CDR2 sequences are SGHRS and YFSETQ. Trimming at V came to 0 bases and at J to 1 base, leaving 2 bases not matched to a gene. The CDR3 runs 17 residues. DNA for the CDR3: TGCGCCAGCAGCTTGGCCCTAGCGGGAGGGTCCTACAATGAGCAGTTCTTC. As protein: CASSLALAGGSYNEQFF.

The rearrangement links TRBV4-1 to TRBJ2-1; 13 bases are shared with TRBD2. Germline V CDR1 and CDR2: MGHRA, YSYEKL. J was trimmed by 7 bases and V by 4 bases; bases with no gene match: 10. This CDR3 contains 17 residues. The CDR3 DNA reads as TGCGCCAGCAGCCCCGGACTAGCGGGAGTCTCCCTGAATGAGCAGTTCTTC. Amino acids: CASSPGLAGVSLNEQFF.

The chain couples TRBV7-3 to TRBJ2-1; 10 nucleotides match TRBD2. The CDR3 consists of 14 residues. The V segment lost 5 bases and the J segment 6 bases; nucleotides outside the gene matches: 4. Germline lookup yields CDR1 SGHTA and CDR2 FQGTGA. CDR3 in amino acids: CASSPSGGSNEQFF. The CDR3 bases are TGTGCCAGCAGCCCTAGCGGGGGATCCAATGAGCAGTTCTTC.

The chain is built from TRBV14 and TRBJ2-3, with a possible D match to TRBD1 (5 bases). This CDR3 region has 15 residues. V lost 5 bases and J 0 bases, leaving 12 bases between the germline ends. Germline CDR1 SGHDN, CDR2 FVKESK. The CDR3 nucleotides read TGTGCCAGCAGCGTACGCCCAGGGAGCACAGATACGCAGTATTTT. As protein: CASSVRPGSTDTQYF.

The V gene is TRBV5-4, the J gene TRBJ2-3; 7 nucleotides line up with TRBD2. V lost 4 bases, J lost 0 bases, and 8 bases stayed unmatched. CDR1 and CDR2 (germline): SGHNT, YYREEE (reference sequence). There are 16 residues in the CDR3. CDR3 loop: CASSLRLAISTDTQYF. CDR3 nucleotides: TGTGCCAGCAGCCTACGACTAGCTATAAGCACAGATACGCAGTATTTT.

This clone was counted a few times. The gene calls are TRBV5-4 and TRBJ1-2; maybe TRBD1 (5 bases). Trimming pared 0 bases from V and 4 bases from J, leaving 10 bases between. This CDR3 region has 14 residues. Germline CDR1 and CDR2: SGHNT and YYREEE (reference sequence). The CDR3 here is CASSLEGPGYGYTF. Written as DNA, the CDR3 is TGTGCCAGCAGCTTGGAGGGGCCGGGCTATGGCTACACCTTC.

The sample holds a few counts of this clone. The rearrangement links TRBV2 to TRBJ1-6; D is possibly TRBD1 (6 bases). The CDR3 spans 15 residues. Germline V gene lookup returns CDR1 SNHLY and CDR2 FYNNEI. Trimming took off 8 bases at V and 13 bases at J, with 24 bases between the two ends. CDR3 nucleotides: TGTGCCAGCTCTAGCCCTACAGGGCCTAGCTCTCCCCTCCACTTT. It is translated as CASSSPTGPSSPLHF.

This clone was counted only a few times. The genes are TRBV5-1 and TRBJ2-7; the D gene is possibly TRBD1 (6 bases). V lost 3 bases, J lost 2 bases, and 9 bases lay in between. Germline CDR1 reads SGHRS; CDR2 reads YFSETQ. The CDR3 has 13 residues. In nucleotides, the CDR3 is TGCGCCAGCAGCTCAGGACAGACCTACGAGCAGTACTTC. Its protein is CASSSGQTYEQYF.

V is TRBV27 and J is TRBJ1-1; the D is unclear. The CDR3 is made up of 15 amino acids. V lost 11 bases and J lost 1, with 20 bases in between. The germline V gene has CDR1 MNHEY and CDR2 SMNVEV (reference sequence). In DNA, the CDR3 is TGTGCCTCAACCCCCTGGGGTCGAGGGAACACTGAAGCTTTCTTT. It translates to CASTPWGRGNTEAFF.

The CDR3 spells CASSQGVRGWTDTQYF. In DNA form, the CDR3 reads TGCGCCAGCAGCCAAGGGGTTCGGGGTTGGACAGATACGCAGTATTTT. V gene TRBV4-3 combines with J gene TRBJ2-3; the D gene is possibly TRBD2 (5 bases). V dropped 1 base and J dropped 3 bases, with 14 bases sitting between them. The CDR3 has 16 residues. Germline values: CDR1 LGHNA, CDR2 YSLEER.

This chain links TRBV7-2 with TRBJ2-3; 9 bases match TRBD2. V dropped 3 bases and J dropped 0; count of bases not matched to a gene: 4. The CDR3 totals 16 residues. Germline V CDR1 and CDR2: SGHTA, FQGNSA. The CDR3 spells CASSLGLATSTDTQYF. CDR3 bases: TGTGCCAGCAGCTTGGGACTAGCAACTAGCACAGATACGCAGTATTTT.